This TCR beta chain came from a study of cytomegalovirus exposure and HLA in healthy donors. Overall study results and limits: The authors confirmed in vitro that a few CMV-associated chains were specific for CMV antigens. A later analysis reportedly found that, within productive TCRs, an Asian-associated ancestry cluster had fewer N-insertions than the mean observed across the roughly 730 donors.

Use of 60 Vbeta and 13 Jbeta primers characterized the PCR. Sequencing was performed with immunoSEQ multiplex PCR; in TCRdb, only in-frame clones are kept and a portion is missing. The table lists fewer than 100,000 clones, roughly 80% of them singletons, with roughly 17% in the top ten. This CDR3 has 14 residues. V was pared by 0 bases and J by 4 bases, with 3 bases of the junction left unmatched. CDR1 is SGHTS, CDR2 YDEGEE, per germline. With respect to this clone: The antigen is unknown.

This sequence originates from a man aged 55 to 70 in good health and CMV-seropositive. The chain carries TRBV5-8 and TRBJ2-7, with 8 bases fitting TRBD1. Sequenced material: PBMCs. Here the CDR3 DNA reads TGTGCCAGCAGCTTGGTCAGGGGGCTTTACGAGCAGTACTTC. Residues: CASSLVRGLYEQYF.